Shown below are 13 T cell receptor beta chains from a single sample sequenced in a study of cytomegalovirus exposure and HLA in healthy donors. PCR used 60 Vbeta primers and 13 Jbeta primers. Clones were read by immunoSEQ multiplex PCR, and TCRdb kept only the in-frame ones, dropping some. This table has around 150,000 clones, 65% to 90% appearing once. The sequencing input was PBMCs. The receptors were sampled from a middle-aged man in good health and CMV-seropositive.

Here the CDR3 reads CASRIELAGGLEQYV. In DNA, the CDR3 is TGTGCCAGCAGGATAGAACTAGCGGGAGGGCTCGAGCAGTACGTC. This chain uses TRBV27 with TRBJ2-7; 13 bases line up with TRBD2. With V trimmed by 6 bases and J by 6 bases, 8 bases remained unmatched. Germline V gene lookup returns CDR1 MNHEY and CDR2 SMNVEV (reference sequence). The CDR3 contains 15 residues.

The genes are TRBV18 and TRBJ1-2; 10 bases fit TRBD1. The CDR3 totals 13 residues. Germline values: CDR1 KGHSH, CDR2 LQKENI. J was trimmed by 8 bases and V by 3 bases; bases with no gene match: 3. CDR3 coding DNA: TGTGCCAGCTCACCCGGACAGGGGGTAGGCTACACCTTC. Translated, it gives CASSPGQGVGYTF.

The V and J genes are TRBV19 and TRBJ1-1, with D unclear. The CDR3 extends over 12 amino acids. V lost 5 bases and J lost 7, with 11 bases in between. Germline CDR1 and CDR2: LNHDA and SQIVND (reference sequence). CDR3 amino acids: CASSVGGGEAFF. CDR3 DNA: TGTGCCAGTAGTGTGGGTGGCGGTGAAGCTTTCTTT. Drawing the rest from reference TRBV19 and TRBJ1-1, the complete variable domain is DGGITQSPKYLFRKEGQNVTLSCEQNLNHDAMYWYRQDPGQGLRLIYYSQIVNDFQKGDIAEGYSVSREKKESFPLTVTSAQKNPTAFYLCASSVGGGEAFFGQGTRLTVV.

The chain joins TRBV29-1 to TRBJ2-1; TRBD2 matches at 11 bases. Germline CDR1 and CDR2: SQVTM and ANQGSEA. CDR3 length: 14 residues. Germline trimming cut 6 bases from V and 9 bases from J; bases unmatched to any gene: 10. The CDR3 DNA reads TGCAGCGTCGTGCTAGCGGGGGGCCCAAGTGAGCAGTTCTTC. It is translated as CSVVLAGGPSEQFF.

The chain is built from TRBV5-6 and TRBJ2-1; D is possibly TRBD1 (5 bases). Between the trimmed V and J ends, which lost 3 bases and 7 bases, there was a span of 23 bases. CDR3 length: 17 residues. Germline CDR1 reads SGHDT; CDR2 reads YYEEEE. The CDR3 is CASSSYSTALLGNEQFF. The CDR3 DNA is TGTGCCAGCAGCTCCTATTCGACAGCCCTTCTTGGGAATGAGCAGTTCTTC. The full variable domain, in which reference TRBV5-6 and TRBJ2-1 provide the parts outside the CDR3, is DAGVTQSPTHLIKTRGQQVTLRCSPKSGHDTVSWYQQALGQGPQFIFQYYEEEERQRGNFPDRFSGHQFPNYSSELNVNALLLGDSALYLCASSSYSTALLGNEQFFGPGTRLTVL.

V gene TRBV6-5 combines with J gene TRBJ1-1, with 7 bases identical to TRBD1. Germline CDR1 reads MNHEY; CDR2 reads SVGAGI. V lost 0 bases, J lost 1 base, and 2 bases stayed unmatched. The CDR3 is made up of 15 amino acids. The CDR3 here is CASSYSGTENTEAFF. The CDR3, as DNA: TGTGCCAGCAGTTACTCCGGGACAGAGAACACTGAAGCTTTCTTT.

The CDR3 nucleotides read TGTGCCAGCAGCGTAGCGGGGGAGACCTACAATGAGCAGTTCTTC. This sequence encodes CASSVAGETYNEQFF. J is TRBJ2-1 and V is TRBV9, with D possibly being TRBD2 (6 bases). Per germline, CDR1 SGDLS and CDR2 YYNGEE. The CDR3 length is 15 residues. Trimming shortened V by 0 bases and J by 2 bases, and 9 bases separated the two germline ends. The whole variable domain, remainder taken from reference TRBV9 and TRBJ2-1, is DSGVTQTPKHLITATGQRVTLRCSPRSGDLSVYWYQQSLDQGLQFLIQYYNGEERAKGNILERFSAQQFPDLHSELNLSSLELGDSALYFCASSVAGETYNEQFFGPGTRLTVL.

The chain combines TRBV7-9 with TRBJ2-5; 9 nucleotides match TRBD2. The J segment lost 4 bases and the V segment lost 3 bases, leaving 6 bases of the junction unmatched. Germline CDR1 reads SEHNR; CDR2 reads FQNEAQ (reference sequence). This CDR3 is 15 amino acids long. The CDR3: CASSFSGGQGETQYF. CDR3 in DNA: TGTGCCAGCAGCTTTAGCGGGGGCCAGGGAGAGACCCAGTACTTC.

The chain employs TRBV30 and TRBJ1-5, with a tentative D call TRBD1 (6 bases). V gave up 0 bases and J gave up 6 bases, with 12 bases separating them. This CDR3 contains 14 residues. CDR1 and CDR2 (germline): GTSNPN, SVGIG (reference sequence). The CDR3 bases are TGTGCCTGGAGTGTACTGGGGGGGCCTCAGCCCCAGCATTTT. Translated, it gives CAWSVLGGPQPQHF.

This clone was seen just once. Written as DNA, the CDR3 is TGTGCCAGCAGTTTCCTTTGGGGACTAGCGGGAGATGAGCAGTACTTC. As protein: CASSFLWGLAGDEQYF. This chain joins TRBV28 and TRBJ2-7; TRBD2 matches at 14 bases. CDR1 and CDR2 from the germline V gene are MDHEN and SYDVKM. Trimming removed 3 bases from V and 7 bases from J; junction bases left unmatched: 8. This CDR3 spans 16 amino acids.

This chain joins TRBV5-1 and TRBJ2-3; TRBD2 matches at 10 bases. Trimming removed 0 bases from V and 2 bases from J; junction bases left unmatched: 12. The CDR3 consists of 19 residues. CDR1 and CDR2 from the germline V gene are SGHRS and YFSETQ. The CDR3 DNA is TGCGCCAGCAGCTTGGGGGGGGCCTTGACTAGCGGGTTCACAGATACGCAGTATTTT. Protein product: CASSLGGALTSGFTDTQYF.

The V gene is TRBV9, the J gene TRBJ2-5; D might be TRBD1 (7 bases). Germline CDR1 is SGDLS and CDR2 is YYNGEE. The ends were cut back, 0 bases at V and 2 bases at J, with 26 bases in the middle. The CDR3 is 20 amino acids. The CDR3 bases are TGTGCCAGCAGCGTAGGCTTGGTGGGACCAGGGGGGAGAGGGCAAGAGACCCAGTACTTC. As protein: CASSVGLVGPGGRGQETQYF.

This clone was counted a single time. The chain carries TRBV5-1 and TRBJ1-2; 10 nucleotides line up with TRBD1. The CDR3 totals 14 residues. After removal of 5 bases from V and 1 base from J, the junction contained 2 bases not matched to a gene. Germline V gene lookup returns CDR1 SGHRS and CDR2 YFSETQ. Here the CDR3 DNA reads TGCGCCAGCAGTAGGACAGGGGGTAACTATGGCTACACCTTC. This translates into CASSRTGGNYGYTF.